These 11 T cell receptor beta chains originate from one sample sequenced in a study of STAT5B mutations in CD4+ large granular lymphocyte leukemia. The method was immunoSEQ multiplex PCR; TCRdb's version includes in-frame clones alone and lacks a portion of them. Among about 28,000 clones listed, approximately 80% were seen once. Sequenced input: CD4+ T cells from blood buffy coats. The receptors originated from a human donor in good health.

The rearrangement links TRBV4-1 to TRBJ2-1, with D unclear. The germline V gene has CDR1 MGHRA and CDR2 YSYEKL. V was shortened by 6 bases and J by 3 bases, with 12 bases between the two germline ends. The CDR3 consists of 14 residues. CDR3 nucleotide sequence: TGCGCCAGCAGTCAAACCACAAACTACAATGAGCAGTTCTTC. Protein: CASSQTTNYNEQFF.

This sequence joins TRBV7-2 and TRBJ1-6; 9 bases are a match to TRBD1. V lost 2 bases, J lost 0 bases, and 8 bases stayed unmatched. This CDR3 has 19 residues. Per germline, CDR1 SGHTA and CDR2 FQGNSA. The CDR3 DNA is TGTGCCAGCAGCTTATACGGGACAGGGTGGACCTCCTATAATTCACCCCTCCACTTT. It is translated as CASSLYGTGWTSYNSPLHF.

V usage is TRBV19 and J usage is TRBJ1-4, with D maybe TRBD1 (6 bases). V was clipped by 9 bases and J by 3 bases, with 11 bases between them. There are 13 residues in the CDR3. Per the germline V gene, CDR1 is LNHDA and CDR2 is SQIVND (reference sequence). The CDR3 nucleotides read TGTGCCAGCACGGACAGCGCTAATGAAAAACTGTTTTTT. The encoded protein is CASTDSANEKLFF.

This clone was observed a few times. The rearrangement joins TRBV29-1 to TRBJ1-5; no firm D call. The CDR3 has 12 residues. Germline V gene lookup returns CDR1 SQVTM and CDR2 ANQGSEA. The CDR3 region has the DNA TGCAGGATATTGAGGGTACTACGGCCCCAGCATTTT. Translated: CRILRVLRPQHF.

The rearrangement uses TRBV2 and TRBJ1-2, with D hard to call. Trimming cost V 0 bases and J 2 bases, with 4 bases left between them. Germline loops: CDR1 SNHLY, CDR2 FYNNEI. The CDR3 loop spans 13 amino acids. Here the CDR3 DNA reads TGTGCCAGCAGTGAAGCTGGGAACTATGGCTACACCTTC. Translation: CASSEAGNYGYTF.

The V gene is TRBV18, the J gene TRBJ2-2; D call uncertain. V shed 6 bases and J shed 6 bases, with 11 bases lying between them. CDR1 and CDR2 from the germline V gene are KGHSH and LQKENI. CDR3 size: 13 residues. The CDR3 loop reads CASSPFTPGELFF. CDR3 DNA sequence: TGTGCCAGCTCGCCCTTTACCCCCGGGGAGCTGTTTTTT.

The CDR3 is CASSQDVAGGETQYF. The CDR3 nucleotides are TGCGCCAGCAGCCAAGATGTGGCCGGAGGGGAGACCCAGTACTTC. V is TRBV4-3 and J is TRBJ2-5; D perhaps matches TRBD2 (6 bases). Trimming took off 0 bases at V and 5 bases at J, with 13 bases between the two ends. CDR1 LGHNA and CDR2 YSLEER come from the germline V gene. The CDR3 is made up of 15 amino acids.

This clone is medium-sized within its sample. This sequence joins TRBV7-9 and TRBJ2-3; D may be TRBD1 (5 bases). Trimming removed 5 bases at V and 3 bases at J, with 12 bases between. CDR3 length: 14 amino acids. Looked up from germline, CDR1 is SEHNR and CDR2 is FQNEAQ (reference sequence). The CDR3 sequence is CASSPRGATDTQYF. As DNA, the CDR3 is TGTGCCAGCAGCCCTCGTGGGGCAACAGATACGCAGTATTTT.

CDR3 in DNA: TGTGCCAGCAGCTCCTTAGGGGCAGGGGGGAATCAGCCCCAGCATTTT. It codes for CASSSLGAGGNQPQHF. The chain recombines TRBV7-2 with TRBJ1-5; TRBD1 matches at 7 bases. The CDR3 length is 16 residues. J gave up 4 bases and V 4 bases, and 10 bases lay outside the gene matches. Looked up from germline, CDR1 is SGHTA and CDR2 is FQGNSA.

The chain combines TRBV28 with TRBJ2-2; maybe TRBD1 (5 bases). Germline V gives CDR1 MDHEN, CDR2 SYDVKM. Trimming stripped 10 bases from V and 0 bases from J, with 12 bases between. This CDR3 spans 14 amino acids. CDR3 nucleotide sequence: TGTGCCATCCCCCAGGGATCGAACACCGGGGAGCTGTTTTTT. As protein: CAIPQGSNTGELFF.

CDR3 coding DNA: TGCGCCAGCAGCCATCCTTCGTGGAACACCGGGGAGCTGTTTTTT. It translates to CASSHPSWNTGELFF. The V and J genes are TRBV4-1 and TRBJ2-2; D unresolved. CDR3 size: 15 residues. The germline V gene encodes CDR1 MGHRA and CDR2 YSYEKL. V was clipped by 3 bases and J by 1 base, with 9 bases between them.